Listed below are T cell receptor beta chains from one sample, sequenced in a study of blood T cell repertoires in COVID-19. Libraries were prepared by immunoSEQ multiplex PCR; TCRdb keeps only in-frame clonotypes and omits some of them. The table includes about 150,000 clones, 70% to 90% detected once. The specimen was peripheral blood. The receptors originated from a woman in her sixties or seventies with COVID-19, enrolled during active disease. Both conserved end residues are trimmed from each CDR3.

v_gene: TRBV3-1/TRBV3-2
CDR3aa: ASSPTGTSTDTQY

v_gene: TRBV19
CDR3aa: ASSISGPGGNTIY

v_gene: TRBV6-5
CDR3aa: ASSYLRQGASTEAF

v_gene: TRBV15
CDR3aa: ATSRDLQSGTDTQY

v_gene: TRBV9
CDR3aa: ASSVSINTEAF

v_gene: TRBV6-5
CDR3aa: ASSPDRSNSPLH

v_gene: TRBV7-3
CDR3aa: ASSPTGGLVTGELF

v_gene: TRBV25-1
CDR3aa: ASSESGLAGGDTQY

v_gene: TRBV2
CDR3aa: ASSGQGGNQPQH

v_gene: TRBV10-1
CDR3aa: ASSTGTANSPLH

v_gene: TRBV19
CDR3aa: ASSPKAGTEAF

v_gene: TRBV2
CDR3aa: ASRREETQY

v_gene: TRBV7-9
CDR3aa: ASSQGTSNQPQH

v_gene: TRBV12-3/TRBV12-4
CDR3aa: ASSLRGSTEAF

v_gene: TRBV6-5
CDR3aa: ASTWDSLPQAQH

v_gene: TRBV2
CDR3aa: ASSKQGEGPYNEQF

v_gene: TRBV20-1
CDR3aa: SARGEETQY

v_gene: TRBV4-1
CDR3aa: ASSQEGSPGQTNYGYT

v_gene: TRBV7-9
CDR3aa: ASSPSGVSYSPLH

v_gene: TRBV5-6
CDR3aa: ASSTGQARGYT

v_gene: TRBV5-1
CDR3aa: ASSLRQGATYEQY

v_gene: TRBV5-4
CDR3aa: ASSLGGSTYNEQF

v_gene: TRBV30
CDR3aa: AWSAGRRDNQPQH